Below, 8 T cell receptor beta chains from the same sample are listed, as sequenced in a study of esophageal squamous cell carcinoma under preoperative chemotherapy. Time point reported: before preoperative PTX-NDP chemotherapy. TCRdb used MiXCR to reprocess the PCR reads, holding one entry per CDR3 protein. The sample holds roughly 12,000 distinct CDR3 sequences, around half seen once. This sample was taken from a patient given preoperative chemotherapy. The receptors were sampled from a human donor with esophageal squamous cell carcinoma. The donor label of this sample is uncertain.

Concerning this clonotype itself: The junction does not match germline at one end; this may be a read error. The CDR3 nucleotides read TGTGCCGGGGGTCCCGGGGGACGTGACGCAGAGACGCAGTATTTC. It translates to CAGGPGGRDAETQYF. The chain carries TRBV10-3 and TRBJ2-3; D possibly corresponds to TRBD2 (6 bases). The CDR3 loop spans 15 amino acids. CDR1 and CDR2 from the germline V gene are ENHRY and SYGVKD.

The chain joins TRBV4-2 to TRBJ2-5; 8 bases match TRBD2. The end of the DNA fits TRBJ2-1 better, so the J call may be wrong. The CDR3 is 20 residues long. The V gene's germline CDR1 is LGHNA and CDR2 YNFKEQ. The CDR3 here is CASSQDIAADRAGVPNEQFF. CDR3 DNA: TGTGCCAGCAGCCAAGATATCGCCGCCGATCGAGCGGGAGTTCCTAATGAGCAGTTCTTC.

In its sample, this clonotype was seen many times. The chain links TRBV7-2 to TRBJ2-1, with D perhaps matching TRBD1 or TRBD2 (5 bases each). The J call could be wrong; TRBJ2-7 is a better fit for the DNA end. Germline V lookup: CDR1 SGHTA, CDR2 FQGNSA. The length of the CDR3 is 15 residues. The CDR3 sequence: CASSLARVGRDEQYF. Written as DNA, the CDR3 is TGTGCCAGCAGCTTAGCGCGGGTGGGACGGGACGAGCAGTACTTC.

This clonotype has at least ten counts. V usage is TRBV6-1 and J usage is TRBJ1-5; 8 bases match TRBD1. The CDR3 runs to 14 residues. Germline CDR1 reads MNHNS; CDR2 reads SASEGT. The ends lost 6 bases at V and 4 bases at J; junction bases unmatched: 5. The CDR3 nucleotides are TGTGCCAGCAGGCACAGGGGGAGGAATCAGCCCCAGCATTTT. It yields the protein CASRHRGRNQPQHF.

This clonotype occurred many times. One base away lies a much larger clone, so this may be a sequencing read error. The chain employs TRBV6-5 and TRBJ2-1; perhaps TRBD2 as D (8 bases). The last part of the DNA fits TRBJ2-7 better; the J call may be wrong. The CDR3 consists of 15 residues. CDR1 and CDR2 (germline): MNHEY, SVGAGI. The CDR3 here is CASSYTGAGGNEQYF. Here the CDR3 DNA reads TGTGCCAGCAGTTACACAGGGGCGGGGGGCAATGAGCAGTACTTC.

As for this clonotype: A read error may account for a junction end that differs from germline. This chain uses TRBV6-1 with TRBJ2-1; 8 positions agree with TRBD2. Germline-derived CDR1 and CDR2 are MNHNS and SASEGT. The CDR3 runs to 15 residues. The CDR3 DNA follows: TGTGCCAGCAGACGCGGGGGGAGCTCCTCCAATGCGCAGTTCTTC. Its translation is CASRRGGSSSNAQFF.

This clonotype came up once. One end of the junction varies from germline; a read error may be responsible. The rearrangement joins TRBV6-1 to TRBJ2-3; TRBD2 agrees at 7 bases. The germline CDR1 and CDR2 sequences are MNHNS and SASEGT. The CDR3 runs 15 residues. The CDR3 sequence: CASGSGGSDKDTQYF. The CDR3 DNA reads as TGTGCCAGCGGCTCGGGCGGGAGTGATAAAGATACGCAGTATTTC.

This clonotype was observed many times. This CDR3 is CASTLLAGGVGGELFF. The CDR3 DNA reads as TGTGCCAGCACCCTTCTAGCGGGAGGCGTCGGGGGGGAGCTGTTTTTT. The gene calls are TRBV12-3 or TRBV12-4 and TRBJ2-2, with 11 bases aligning to TRBD2. CDR3 length: 16 residues. Trimming at V came to 7 bases and at J to 8 bases, leaving 12 bases not matched to a gene.